This is a list of T cell receptor beta chains from one sample in a study of blood T cell repertoires in COVID-19. The assay was immunoSEQ multiplex PCR, and TCRdb's table has in-frame clones only and misses some. This table holds more than 110,000 clones, roughly 85% found once. Sequencing used peripheral blood. The source of these receptors is a man between 60 and 75 years old with acute or convalescent COVID-19. Each CDR3 is given with its conserved first and last residue. Each record gives: J gene, clone size, V gene, D gene, CDR3 protein, CDR3 DNA. A D gene is named only where the DNA matches it firmly. Some rows mark clone size as missing; the rest say once, few, many or name a class of expanded clone.

J gene: TRBJ2-3; clone size: NA; V gene: TRBV4-2; D gene: TRBD2; CDR3 protein: CASSDSGSDTQYF; CDR3 DNA: TGTGCCAGCAGCGATAGCGGGAGCGATACGCAGTATTTT
J gene: TRBJ2-7; clone size: NA; V gene: TRBV28; D gene: TRBD1; CDR3 protein: CASSSLQGRANEQYF; CDR3 DNA: TGTGCCAGCAGTTCTTTACAGGGGAGAGCCAACGAGCAGTACTTC
J gene: TRBJ2-5; clone size: NA; V gene: TRBV5-1; D gene: NA; CDR3 protein: CASNKRGVGQETQYF; CDR3 DNA: TGCGCCAGCAATAAGAGAGGTGTTGGGCAAGAGACCCAGTACTTC
J gene: TRBJ2-3; clone size: NA; V gene: TRBV27; D gene: TRBD2; CDR3 protein: CASSSRTSASTDTQYF; CDR3 DNA: TGTGCCAGCAGTTCGCGGACTAGCGCTAGCACAGATACGCAGTATTTT
J gene: TRBJ2-1; clone size: NA; V gene: TRBV2; D gene: NA; CDR3 protein: CASRQSSYNEQFF; CDR3 DNA: TGTGCCAGCAGACAAAGCTCCTACAATGAGCAGTTCTTC
J gene: TRBJ2-7; clone size: NA; V gene: TRBV27; D gene: NA; CDR3 protein: CASSLVGRGDYEQYF; CDR3 DNA: TGTGCCAGCAGTTTAGTCGGCAGGGGGGACTACGAGCAGTACTTC
J gene: TRBJ1-1; clone size: NA; V gene: TRBV7-8; D gene: NA; CDR3 protein: CASSLSGGTEAFF; CDR3 DNA: TGTGCCAGCAGCTTATCGGGGGGCACTGAAGCTTTCTTT
J gene: TRBJ2-5; clone size: NA; V gene: TRBV7-2; D gene: NA; CDR3 protein: CASSSSFGQTAETQYF; CDR3 DNA: TGTGCCAGCAGTAGTTCATTCGGACAGACCGCCGAGACCCAGTACTTC
J gene: TRBJ1-4; clone size: NA; V gene: TRBV7-9; D gene: TRBD1; CDR3 protein: CASSSGQGGEKLFF; CDR3 DNA: TGTGCCAGCAGCTCTGGACAGGGGGGTGAAAAACTGTTTTTT
J gene: TRBJ2-3; clone size: NA; V gene: TRBV19; D gene: TRBD2; CDR3 protein: CASSGASGWTTDTQYF; CDR3 DNA: TGTGCCAGTAGTGGGGCTAGCGGGTGGACCACAGATACGCAGTATTTT
J gene: TRBJ2-7; clone size: NA; V gene: TRBV27; D gene: TRBD1; CDR3 protein: CASRAPGTGSYEQYF; CDR3 DNA: TGTGCCAGCAGGGCTCCCGGGACAGGTTCCTACGAGCAGTACTTC
J gene: TRBJ1-1; clone size: NA; V gene: TRBV27; D gene: NA; CDR3 protein: CASSLKGRAEAFF; CDR3 DNA: TGTGCCAGCAGTTTAAAAGGGAGAGCTGAAGCTTTCTTT
J gene: TRBJ1-1; clone size: NA; V gene: TRBV5-1; D gene: TRBD1; CDR3 protein: CASSPLTGKTEAFF; CDR3 DNA: TGCGCCAGCAGCCCGCTGACAGGGAAGACTGAAGCTTTCTTT
J gene: TRBJ1-2; clone size: once; V gene: TRBV20-1; D gene: NA; CDR3 protein: CSAGGGYTF; CDR3 DNA: TGCAGTGCCGGGGGGGGCTACACCTTC
J gene: TRBJ1-6; clone size: NA; V gene: TRBV7-9; D gene: NA; CDR3 protein: CASSSDSVGSPLHF; CDR3 DNA: TGTGCCAGCAGCTCCGACTCGGTCGGTTCACCCCTCCACTTT
J gene: TRBJ1-5; clone size: NA; V gene: TRBV7-2; D gene: NA; CDR3 protein: CASSFFTGKSGQPQHF; CDR3 DNA: TGTGCCAGCAGTTTCTTCACAGGGAAGTCAGGTCAGCCCCAGCATTTT
J gene: TRBJ2-6; clone size: NA; V gene: TRBV2; D gene: NA; CDR3 protein: CASSKLSSGANVLTF; CDR3 DNA: TGTGCCAGCAGCAAACTAAGCTCTGGGGCCAACGTCCTGACTTTC
J gene: TRBJ1-5; clone size: NA; V gene: TRBV19; D gene: NA; CDR3 protein: CASTLDGRVNQPQHF; CDR3 DNA: TGTGCCAGTACCCTAGATGGGAGGGTAAATCAGCCCCAGCATTTT
J gene: TRBJ1-1; clone size: NA; V gene: TRBV27; D gene: NA; CDR3 protein: CASSFSGFGGTEAFF; CDR3 DNA: TGTGCCAGCAGTTTTTCGGGTTTCGGTGGCACTGAAGCTTTCTTT
J gene: TRBJ1-1; clone size: NA; V gene: TRBV6-2/TRBV6-3; D gene: NA; CDR3 protein: CASSYGGGITEAFF; CDR3 DNA: TGTGCCAGCAGTTACGGCGGGGGCATCACTGAAGCTTTCTTT
J gene: TRBJ2-2; clone size: NA; V gene: TRBV7-3; D gene: TRBD2; CDR3 protein: CASSDSSGGTGELFF; CDR3 DNA: TGTGCCAGCAGCGACTCTAGCGGTGGGACCGGGGAGCTGTTTTTT
J gene: TRBJ2-1; clone size: NA; V gene: TRBV7-9; D gene: NA; CDR3 protein: CVGTSHNEQFF; CDR3 DNA: TGTGTCGGGACTTCTCACAATGAGCAGTTCTTC
J gene: TRBJ2-7; clone size: NA; V gene: TRBV7-2; D gene: TRBD1; CDR3 protein: CASSLDRSLYEQYF; CDR3 DNA: TGTGCCAGCAGCTTGGACAGGAGTCTCTACGAGCAGTACTTC
J gene: TRBJ2-7; clone size: NA; V gene: TRBV3-1/TRBV3-2; D gene: NA; CDR3 protein: CASSSRRVSQNEQYF; CDR3 DNA: TGTGCCAGCAGCTCCCGGAGGGTCTCGCAAAACGAGCAGTACTTC
J gene: TRBJ2-5; clone size: NA; V gene: TRBV4-1; D gene: TRBD1; CDR3 protein: CASSQLPRDRQETQYF; CDR3 DNA: TGCGCCAGCAGCCAACTGCCACGGGACAGACAAGAGACCCAGTACTTC
J gene: TRBJ1-2; clone size: NA; V gene: TRBV12-3/TRBV12-4; D gene: NA; CDR3 protein: CASSQIHNYGYTF; CDR3 DNA: TGTGCCAGCAGCCAAATACATAACTATGGCTACACCTTC
J gene: TRBJ2-7; clone size: once; V gene: TRBV11-2; D gene: TRBD2; CDR3 protein: CASRRSASGSTYEQYF; CDR3 DNA: TGTGCCAGCAGGCGTTCCGCGAGCGGGAGCACCTACGAGCAGTACTTC
J gene: TRBJ1-1; clone size: once; V gene: TRBV4-1; D gene: TRBD1; CDR3 protein: CASSLRDRADTEAFF; CDR3 DNA: TGCGCCAGCAGCTTAAGGGACAGGGCTGACACTGAAGCTTTCTTT
J gene: TRBJ2-7; clone size: NA; V gene: TRBV6-5; D gene: NA; CDR3 protein: CASSPAEGWSYEQYF; CDR3 DNA: TGTGCCAGCAGCCCCGCCGAGGGATGGTCCTACGAGCAGTACTTC
J gene: TRBJ1-1; clone size: NA; V gene: TRBV9; D gene: NA; CDR3 protein: CASSALSVGEAFF; CDR3 DNA: TGTGCCAGCAGCGCCCTCTCGGTTGGTGAAGCTTTCTTT
J gene: TRBJ2-3; clone size: few; V gene: TRBV10-3; D gene: NA; CDR3 protein: CAIQGFSTDTQYF; CDR3 DNA: TGTGCCATCCAGGGGTTTAGCACAGATACGCAGTATTTT
J gene: TRBJ1-5; clone size: once; V gene: TRBV19; D gene: NA; CDR3 protein: CASSWHRVNQPQHF; CDR3 DNA: TGTGCCAGTAGTTGGCACAGGGTAAATCAGCCCCAGCATTTT
J gene: TRBJ2-1; clone size: NA; V gene: TRBV29-1; D gene: NA; CDR3 protein: CSALGSDSYNEQFF; CDR3 DNA: TGCAGCGCGCTCGGGAGTGACTCCTACAATGAGCAGTTCTTC
J gene: TRBJ1-3; clone size: few; V gene: TRBV14; D gene: NA; CDR3 protein: CASSQDGAAGTKNAIYF; CDR3 DNA: TGTGCCAGCAGCCAAGATGGGGCTGCGGGGACCAAGAACGCCATATATTTT
J gene: TRBJ2-7; clone size: NA; V gene: TRBV28; D gene: TRBD2; CDR3 protein: CASSWLAGEQYF; CDR3 DNA: TGTGCCAGCAGTTGGCTAGCGGGAGAGCAGTACTTC
J gene: TRBJ2-7; clone size: NA; V gene: TRBV4-3; D gene: NA; CDR3 protein: CASSQGGYYEQYF; CDR3 DNA: TGCGCCAGCAGCCAAGGAGGGTACTACGAGCAGTACTTC
J gene: TRBJ1-2; clone size: NA; V gene: TRBV7-2; D gene: NA; CDR3 protein: CASSLVLTGNGGYTF; CDR3 DNA: TGTGCCAGCAGCTTAGTCTTAACGGGGAACGGTGGCTACACCTTC
J gene: TRBJ2-1; clone size: NA; V gene: TRBV27; D gene: TRBD2; CDR3 protein: CASSPSGVSYNEQFF; CDR3 DNA: TGTGCCAGCAGTCCAAGCGGGGTTTCCTACAATGAGCAGTTCTTC
J gene: TRBJ1-2; clone size: NA; V gene: TRBV3-1/TRBV3-2; D gene: TRBD1; CDR3 protein: CASSLTGDSGYTF; CDR3 DNA: TGTGCCAGCAGCCTGACAGGGGATAGTGGCTACACCTTC
J gene: TRBJ1-1; clone size: NA; V gene: TRBV24-1; D gene: NA; CDR3 protein: CATSEGANTEAFF; CDR3 DNA: TGTGCCACCAGTGAGGGGGCAAACACTGAAGCTTTCTTT
J gene: TRBJ2-5; clone size: NA; V gene: TRBV5-1; D gene: NA; CDR3 protein: CASTSPMGGETQYF; CDR3 DNA: TGCGCCAGCACCTCCCCCATGGGAGGAGAGACCCAGTACTTC
J gene: TRBJ1-6; clone size: few; V gene: TRBV12-3/TRBV12-4; D gene: NA; CDR3 protein: CASSLTQNSPLHF; CDR3 DNA: TGTGCCAGCAGTTTAACGCAGAATTCACCCCTCCACTTT
J gene: TRBJ2-3; clone size: NA; V gene: TRBV7-2; D gene: NA; CDR3 protein: CASSLEGRGADTQYF; CDR3 DNA: TGTGCCAGCAGCTTAGAAGGGCGGGGAGCAGATACGCAGTATTTT
J gene: TRBJ1-2; clone size: few; V gene: TRBV9; D gene: TRBD1; CDR3 protein: CASSGGQGKDGYTF; CDR3 DNA: TGTGCCAGCAGCGGGGGACAGGGGAAGGATGGCTACACCTTC
J gene: TRBJ2-2; clone size: NA; V gene: TRBV9; D gene: TRBD1; CDR3 protein: CASQGRTGNAGELFF; CDR3 DNA: TGTGCCAGCCAAGGTCGGACAGGTAACGCCGGGGAGCTGTTTTTT
J gene: TRBJ1-3; clone size: NA; V gene: TRBV27; D gene: TRBD1; CDR3 protein: CASRDRGGGTIYF; CDR3 DNA: TGTGCCAGCAGGGACAGGGGAGGGGGCACCATATATTTT
J gene: TRBJ1-2; clone size: NA; V gene: TRBV6-5; D gene: NA; CDR3 protein: CASTRGLGLGYTF; CDR3 DNA: TGTGCCAGCACACGGGGTCTAGGTCTTGGCTACACCTTC
J gene: TRBJ1-1; clone size: NA; V gene: TRBV11-2; D gene: NA; CDR3 protein: CASSRGEGEANTEAFF; CDR3 DNA: TGTGCCAGCAGCCGAGGGGAGGGGGAGGCGAACACTGAAGCTTTCTTT
J gene: TRBJ1-4; clone size: NA; V gene: TRBV20-1; D gene: NA; CDR3 protein: CSASYSVATNEKLFF; CDR3 DNA: TGCAGTGCTAGTTATTCAGTTGCAACTAATGAAAAACTGTTTTTT
J gene: TRBJ1-1; clone size: NA; V gene: TRBV6-5; D gene: NA; CDR3 protein: CASSYESDTEAFF; CDR3 DNA: TGTGCCAGCAGTTACGAGTCCGACACTGAAGCTTTCTTT
J gene: TRBJ1-2; clone size: NA; V gene: TRBV6-5; D gene: TRBD1; CDR3 protein: CASSPGTALYGYTF; CDR3 DNA: TGTGCCAGCAGCCCAGGGACAGCCCTTTATGGCTACACCTTC
J gene: TRBJ2-3; clone size: NA; V gene: TRBV4-1; D gene: TRBD2; CDR3 protein: CASSQGGLAGTDTQYF; CDR3 DNA: TGCGCCAGCAGCCAAGGTGGACTAGCGGGCACAGATACGCAGTATTTT
J gene: TRBJ1-3; clone size: NA; V gene: TRBV5-8; D gene: NA; CDR3 protein: CASSTRAQGNTIYF; CDR3 DNA: TGTGCCAGCAGCACGCGGGCCCAGGGAAACACCATATATTTT
J gene: TRBJ1-4; clone size: few; V gene: TRBV5-4; D gene: TRBD1; CDR3 protein: CASSLGGQVEKLFF; CDR3 DNA: TGTGCCAGCAGCTTAGGGGGCCAGGTTGAAAAACTGTTTTTT
J gene: TRBJ1-1; clone size: NA; V gene: TRBV6-5; D gene: NA; CDR3 protein: CASSRGLTNTEAFF; CDR3 DNA: TGTGCCAGCAGTAGGGGACTCACAAACACTGAAGCTTTCTTT
J gene: TRBJ1-1; clone size: NA; V gene: TRBV7-6; D gene: NA; CDR3 protein: CASSLSTGNTEAFF; CDR3 DNA: TGTGCCAGCAGTTTATCGACAGGGAACACTGAAGCTTTCTTT
J gene: TRBJ1-5; clone size: NA; V gene: TRBV12-3/TRBV12-4; D gene: NA; CDR3 protein: CASSFYGNQPQHF; CDR3 DNA: TGTGCCAGCAGTTTTTACGGGAATCAGCCCCAGCATTTT
J gene: TRBJ2-7; clone size: few; V gene: TRBV4-3; D gene: NA; CDR3 protein: CASSQALTFGRALSYEQYF; CDR3 DNA: TGCGCCAGCAGCCAAGCCTTGACTTTCGGCAGGGCTCTCTCCTACGAGCAGTACTTC